A single sample is the source of the 7 T cell receptor beta chains below, sequenced in a study of early T cells in non-severe SARS-CoV-2 infection. TCRdb re-derived calls from the 5' RACE reads in MiXCR, one entry per CDR3 protein. This table has tens of thousands of distinct CDR3 sequences, roughly an eighth appearing once. Material: whole blood, obtained at baseline. These receptors were collected from an adult who was a healthcare worker with PCR-confirmed SARS-CoV-2 infection or an uninfected control (not recorded which).

This sequence joins TRBV6-4 and TRBJ1-1; unclear D gene. With 8 bases removed from V and 1 base from J, the gap between germline ends came to 11 bases. This CDR3 is 13 amino acids long. Germline V gives CDR1 MRHNA, CDR2 SNTAGT. CDR3 in amino acids: CASGRRENTEAFF. The CDR3 bases are TGTGCCAGCGGGAGACGGGAGAACACTGAAGCTTTCTTT.

This clonotype was seen at least ten times. The V gene is TRBV6-5, the J gene TRBJ2-7, with 9 bases that match TRBD1. CDR3 length equals 14 residues. V dropped 5 bases and J dropped 7; count of bases not matched to a gene: 9. Germline assignment: CDR1 MNHEY and CDR2 SVGAGI. The CDR3 nucleotides read TGTGCCAGCAGTCCCGGGACAGGGTTGAAAGAGCAGTACTTC. This translates into CASSPGTGLKEQYF.

This sequence joins TRBV29-1 and TRBJ1-3; the D is unclear. CDR1 and CDR2 from the germline V gene are SQVTM and ANQGSEA. The CDR3 has 11 residues. V gave up 7 bases and J gave up 8 bases, with 12 bases separating them. Here the CDR3 DNA reads TGCAGCGGGATGGAAAGCCACACCATATATTTT. Its protein product is CSGMESHTIYF.

The chain has TRBV10-3 and TRBJ1-1; weak D call: TRBD1 (6 bases). The CDR3 consists of 14 residues. Trimming cost V 8 bases and J 1 base, with 14 bases left between them. Germline assignment: CDR1 ENHRY and CDR2 SYGVKD. Here the CDR3 DNA reads TGTGCCATCGGGGGGGGCAATCGGAACACTGAAGCTTTCTTT. Translating it yields CAIGGGNRNTEAFF.

This clonotype was seen ten or more times. This chain connects TRBV2 to TRBJ2-5; no clear D. Germline V gene data show CDR1 as SNHLY and CDR2 as FYNNEI. With 4 bases removed from V and 4 bases from J, the gap between germline ends came to 4 bases. CDR3 length equals 11 residues. CDR3 protein: CASSGGETQYF. In DNA, the CDR3 is TGTGCCAGCAGTGGGGGAGAGACCCAGTACTTC.

This clonotype was picked up a small number of times. This chain links TRBV20-1 with TRBJ2-1; 9 positions agree with TRBD2. CDR3 length: 15 residues. After removal of 0 bases from V and 10 bases from J, the junction contained 10 bases not matched to a gene. Germline V gene lookup returns CDR1 DFQATT and CDR2 SNEGSKA (reference sequence). In DNA form, the CDR3 reads TGCAGTGCTAGAGATCCCCAGCGGGAGGCCGGGGAGCAGTTCTTC. Amino acids: CSARDPQREAGEQFF.

The V and J genes are TRBV10-3 and TRBJ1-1, with no clear D. Trimming cost V 10 bases and J 1 base, with 7 bases left between them. The CDR3 totals 11 residues. Germline V lookup: CDR1 ENHRY, CDR2 SYGVKD. The CDR3 DNA reads as TGTGCCACGGCAGAGAACACTGAAGCTTTCTTT. This sequence encodes CATAENTEAFF.